This TCR beta chain appears in the sequencing data of a study of T cells in Graves' hyperthyroidism and ophthalmopathy. Whole-study results and caveats: The model identified upcoming ophthalmopathy a median around 6 months ahead of onset.

Among ophthalmopathy patients, the Clinical Activity Score reached at least 3, the NOSPECS grade reached at least 4, and duration remained under 3 months. Clinical symptoms, serum thyroxine, TRAb, thyroid ultrasound and orbital computed tomography established diagnosis. Amplification of TCR beta CDR3 regions used RNA as the template. TCR CDR3 regions were first amplified by RT-PCR with HTBI primers. TCRdb independently ran MiXCR on the multiplex PCR reads; one entry per CDR3 protein. The repertoire consists of fewer than 450,000 distinct CDR3 sequences, with approximately 16% occurring once and the leading ten covering roughly a fifth. This clonotype was counted many times. Its antigen is as yet unknown. This clonotype was sampled from a woman aged 60 to 75 with Graves' ophthalmopathy. The sample taken for sequencing was blood.

CDR3 residues: CASSSPGAANEKLFF. The CDR3 DNA reads as TGTGCCAGCAGCTCCCCGGGCGCGGCTAATGAAAAACTGTTTTTT. The rearrangement joins TRBV13 to TRBJ1-4, with D uncertain. V lost 4 bases to trimming and J lost 3 bases, with 12 bases between them. This CDR3 is 15 amino acids long. Germline CDR1 and CDR2: PRHDT and FYEKMQ (reference sequence).